One and the same sample provided the 19 T cell receptor beta chains below, sequenced in a study of cytomegalovirus exposure and HLA in healthy donors. Amplification used 60 Vbeta primers and 13 Jbeta primers. Clones were sequenced by immunoSEQ multiplex PCR, and TCRdb holds only the in-frame ones, with some missing. The repertoire holds over 150,000 clones, more than 80% seen once, with under 2% in the top ten. Sequencing input: PBMCs. Receptor source: a woman under 30 in good health and CMV-seronegative.

Comment on this clone: One junction end does not reproduce the germline sequence, and a read error may be involved. The chain couples TRBV7-3 to TRBJ1-5, with D possibly matching TRBD1 (6 bases). The CDR3 has 13 residues. Per germline, CDR1 SGHTA and CDR2 FQGTGA. Here the CDR3 DNA reads TGTGCCAGCAGCCTCAGGGGAAATCAGCCCCATCATTTT. It encodes CASSLRGNQPHHF.

The J gene is TRBJ2-7, the V gene TRBV6-1; 11 nucleotides align to TRBD1. This CDR3 is 14 amino acids long. Germline CDR1 MNHNS, CDR2 SASEGT. Unmatched junction bases numbered 6, after V lost 5 bases and J lost 6 bases. Here the CDR3 reads CASSKLGTGGEQYF. The CDR3 bases are TGTGCCAGCAGTAAACTCGGGACAGGGGGCGAGCAGTACTTC.

With respect to this clone: The same CDR3 arises from other DNA sequences in this sample as well. The rearrangement uses TRBV19 and TRBJ1-3; a weak D match, TRBD1 (5 bases). Germline values: CDR1 LNHDA, CDR2 SQIVND (reference sequence). The V end was cut by 6 bases, the J end by 2 bases, with 14 bases between. The CDR3 length is 15 residues. CDR3 sequence: CASRTTGLPGNTIYF. The CDR3 DNA follows: TGTGCCAGTAGAACAACGGGACTTCCTGGAAACACCATATATTTT.

The chain links TRBV5-1 to TRBJ1-5; the D gene is possibly TRBD1 (6 bases). CDR1 and CDR2 from the germline V gene are SGHRS and YFSETQ. The CDR3 extends over 14 amino acids. V lost 4 bases and J 3 bases, leaving 11 bases between the germline ends. CDR3 coding DNA: TGCGCCAGCAGCCCCACAGGGACCAATCAGCCCCAGCATTTT. Its translation is CASSPTGTNQPQHF.

This clone was detected a few times. This chain joins TRBV5-6 and TRBJ1-2; D remains unclear. This CDR3 spans 14 amino acids. The germline CDR1 and CDR2 sequences are SGHDT and YYEEEE. Trimming removed 4 bases from V and 8 bases from J, with 18 bases in between. The CDR3 region is CASSLGSGLQGYTF. The CDR3 DNA follows: TGTGCCAGCAGCCTCGGGTCGGGGTTGCAGGGCTACACCTTC.

CDR3: CASSFTGTGGFEQYF. CDR3 nucleotides: TGTGCCAGCAGCTTCACCGGGACAGGGGGCTTTGAGCAGTACTTC. The V gene is TRBV5-4, the J gene TRBJ2-7; 12 bases fit TRBD1. The J segment lost 7 bases and the V segment lost 2 bases, leaving 7 bases of the junction unmatched. Per the germline V gene, CDR1 is SGHNT and CDR2 is YYREEE (reference sequence). This CDR3 contains 15 residues.

As DNA, the CDR3 is TGCGCCAGCAGCGGTACAGGGGGCCTCGGCACTGAAGCTTTCTTT. Translating it yields CASSGTGGLGTEAFF. The chain combines TRBV5-1 with TRBJ1-1; 9 nucleotides agree with TRBD1. The CDR3 loop spans 15 amino acids. The V gene end was trimmed by 4 bases and the J gene end by 4 bases; junction bases not matched to a gene: 8. Germline CDR1 and CDR2: SGHRS and YFSETQ. The whole variable domain, remainder taken from reference TRBV5-1 and TRBJ1-1, is KAGVTQTPRYLIKTRGQQVTLSCSPISGHRSVSWYQQTPGQGLQFLFEYFSETQRNKGNFPGRFSGRQFSNSRSEMNVSTLELGDSALYLCASSGTGGLGTEAFFGQGTRLTVV.

DNA of the CDR3: TGTGCCAGCAGCTTGGGGGGCCGGGCGATTGTTGGCTACACCTTC. Translating gives CASSLGGRAIVGYTF. The chain has TRBV5-8 and TRBJ1-2; a weak D match, TRBD1 (5 bases). Deletions cut 0 bases from V and 7 bases from J, with 16 bases between. The germline gives CDR1 SGHTS, CDR2 YDEGEE. The CDR3 runs to 15 residues.

The rearrangement joins TRBV4-1 to TRBJ1-2, with TRBD1 matching over 8 bases. Looked up from germline, CDR1 is MGHRA and CDR2 is YSYEKL. The ends lost 4 bases at V and 2 bases at J; junction bases unmatched: 15. The CDR3 loop spans 18 amino acids. This CDR3 is CASSRNHIPRQGNYGYTF. CDR3 sequence (DNA): TGCGCCAGCAGCCGAAATCACATTCCCCGACAGGGGAACTATGGCTACACCTTC.

This chain links TRBV18 with TRBJ1-1, with 11 nucleotides matching TRBD1. Per germline, CDR1 KGHSH and CDR2 LQKENI. The CDR3 contains 15 residues. V shed 5 bases, J shed 1 base, and the junction held 3 bases outside the gene matches. CDR3: CASSSGTGGNTEAFF. CDR3 in DNA: TGTGCCAGCTCATCCGGGACAGGGGGGAACACTGAAGCTTTCTTT.

The rearrangement joins TRBV10-3 to TRBJ2-5; D may be TRBD2 (6 bases). Germline CDR1 reads ENHRY; CDR2 reads SYGVKD. This CDR3 has 11 residues. Trimming took 11 bases from V and 2 from J, leaving 9 bases between them. CDR3 nucleotide sequence: TGTGCCGTGGGACTTCAAGAGACCCAGTACTTC. Translation gives CAVGLQETQYF.

The chain joins TRBV10-3 to TRBJ2-5; 8 bases fit TRBD2. The germline V gene encodes CDR1 ENHRY and CDR2 SYGVKD. The CDR3 sequence is 11 residues long. V shed 8 bases and J 5 bases; nucleotides not matched to a gene: 1. The CDR3 sequence is CAIGLAETQYF. The DNA of the CDR3 is TGTGCCATCGGACTAGCTGAGACCCAGTACTTC.

This clone was detected only once. The CDR3 DNA sequence: TGTGCCAGCAGTTTGTGGTTCGGGGGTCCCACAGATACGCAGTATTTT. Translation: CASSLWFGGPTDTQYF. The rearrangement joins TRBV28 to TRBJ2-3, with D possibly matching TRBD2 (6 bases). The CDR3 contains 16 residues. Germline values: CDR1 MDHEN, CDR2 SYDVKM. The germline V and J ends were trimmed by 3 bases and 2 bases, with 15 bases remaining between them.

The chain joins TRBV29-1 to TRBJ2-3, with D possibly matching TRBD1 (5 bases). Germline-derived CDR1 and CDR2 are SQVTM and ANQGSEA. CDR3 length: 12 residues. V was trimmed by 7 bases and J by 1 base, leaving 9 bases between them. The CDR3 loop is CSAIQGTDTQYF. CDR3 nucleotide sequence: TGCAGCGCGATACAGGGCACAGATACGCAGTATTTT.

This chain links TRBV10-3 with TRBJ2-7; 7 positions agree with TRBD1. CDR1 and CDR2 from the germline V gene are ENHRY and SYGVKD. J lost 4 bases, V lost 1 base, and 4 bases had no gene match. This CDR3 region has 14 residues. DNA for the CDR3: TGTGCCATCAGTGAGTGGACGGGACAGTACGAGCAGTACTTC. As protein: CAISEWTGQYEQYF.

The chain combines TRBV28 with TRBJ2-3; 9 bases match TRBD2. The trim removed 4 bases at V and 4 bases at J, leaving 12 bases unmatched. CDR3 length equals 17 residues. Germline CDR1 is MDHEN and CDR2 is SYDVKM. CDR3 sequence reads: CASSSTWASGNADTQYF. The CDR3 DNA follows: TGTGCCAGCAGTTCAACTTGGGCTAGCGGGAATGCAGATACGCAGTATTTT.

Notes on this clone: Other DNA sequences from this sample encode an identical CDR3 as well. The chain combines TRBV5-1 with TRBJ1-3, with TRBD1 matching over 7 bases. The CDR3 extends over 15 amino acids. The V gene's germline CDR1 is SGHRS and CDR2 YFSETQ. Losses at the gene ends were 0 bases for V and 0 bases for J; bases not matched to a gene: 0. The CDR3 sequence: CASSLAGGSGNTIYF. CDR3 nucleotide sequence: TGCGCCAGCAGCTTGGCAGGGGGCTCTGGAAACACCATATATTTT.

This sequence joins TRBV4-1 and TRBJ2-7; a possible D gene is TRBD1 (6 bases). CDR1 and CDR2 from the germline V gene are MGHRA and YSYEKL. Trimming removed 4 bases at V and 0 bases at J, with 13 bases between. The CDR3 consists of 15 residues. The CDR3 reads CASSLQQGSSYEQYF. The CDR3 coding sequence is TGCGCCAGCAGCCTACAACAGGGAAGCTCCTACGAGCAGTACTTC.

This sequence joins TRBV6-6 and TRBJ1-2, with 8 bases matching TRBD1. V shed 5 bases, J shed 8 bases, and the junction held 13 bases outside the gene matches. Germline values: CDR1 MNHNY, CDR2 SVGAGI (reference sequence). This CDR3 is 15 amino acids long. This CDR3 is CASSTTSRQGYGYTF. The DNA for the CDR3 is TGTGCCAGCAGTACCACCTCACGACAGGGGTACGGCTACACCTTC.